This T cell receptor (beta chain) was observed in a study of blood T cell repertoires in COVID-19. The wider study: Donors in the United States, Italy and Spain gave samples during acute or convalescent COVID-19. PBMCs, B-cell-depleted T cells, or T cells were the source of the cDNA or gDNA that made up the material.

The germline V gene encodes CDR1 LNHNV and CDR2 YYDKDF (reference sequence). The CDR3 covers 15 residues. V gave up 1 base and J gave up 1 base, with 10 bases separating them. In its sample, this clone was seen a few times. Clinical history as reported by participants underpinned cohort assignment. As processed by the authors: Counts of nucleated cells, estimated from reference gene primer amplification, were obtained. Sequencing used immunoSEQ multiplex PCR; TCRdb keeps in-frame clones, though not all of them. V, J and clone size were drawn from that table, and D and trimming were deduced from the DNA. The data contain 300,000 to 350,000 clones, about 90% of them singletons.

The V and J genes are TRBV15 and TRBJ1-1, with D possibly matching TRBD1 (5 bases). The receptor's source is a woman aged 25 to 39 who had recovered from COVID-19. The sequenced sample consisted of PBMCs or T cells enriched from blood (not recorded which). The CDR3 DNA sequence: TGTGCCACCAGCAGAGTCGACAGCACGAACACTGAAGCTTTCTTT. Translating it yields CATSRVDSTNTEAFF.